This T cell receptor (beta chain) emerged from a study of CXCR3-negative and CXCR3-positive naive CD8 T cells. Findings and caveats of the study: Relative to CXCR3-negative naive cells, CXCR3-positive naive cells had more hydrophobic TRB CDR3s. Naive CXCR3-negative cells resembled naive CXCR3-positive cells in TRBV-TRBJ usage; memory cells differed.

About this clonotype: What it recognizes is unknown.

The study made its TRB cDNA libraries by 5' RACE, adding UMI labels. TCRdb re-called the 5' RACE reads; one entry per CDR3 protein, DNA not given. Its table lists 120,000 or so distinct CDR3 sequences. CDR1 is SEHNR and CDR2 is FQNEAQ in the germline V gene (reference sequence). The CDR3 runs 14 residues. The sequenced material came from naive CXCR3+ CD8+ T cells from blood. The subset denotes: CD45RO-CCR7+CD27+CD95- naive CD8+ T cells expressing CXCR3 (TNR3+). This clonotype was obtained from a human donor in good health. Some clones in this sample may be carry-over from other donors' samples. This chain joins TRBV7-9 and TRBJ2-5; TCRdb indicates TRBD1, and absent DNA this call remains unverified. The CDR3 is CASSFLTGEETQYF.